These 18 T cell receptor beta chains share one sample of origin, sequenced in a study of OX40 agonist ivuxolimab in advanced cancers. Data came from immunoSEQ multiplex PCR; TCRdb stores just in-frame clones and leaves some out. Of about 66,000 clones listed, around 83% were seen once; the top ten hold over 2%. The sample was CD4+ or CD8+ T cells sorted from blood, taken in a trial of the OX40 agonist ivuxolimab. The receptors stem from an adult with an advanced solid tumor such as melanoma, head and neck, liver or kidney cancer.

The chain is built from TRBV6-6 and TRBJ2-5, with unresolved D. Germline CDR1 reads MNHNY; CDR2 reads SVGAGI (reference sequence). The length of the CDR3 is 14 residues. The V gene lost 2 bases and the J gene lost 3 bases, with 10 bases spanning the gap. DNA of the CDR3: TGTGCCAGCAGTTACCTCAGACACAAAGAGACCCAGTACTTC. Protein sequence: CASSYLRHKETQYF.

The chain employs TRBV4-3 and TRBJ1-2, with 7 bases identical to TRBD1. The junction had 4 bases not matched to a gene; V was cut back by 0 bases and J by 3 bases. The CDR3 covers 15 residues. CDR1 and CDR2 from the germline V gene are LGHNA and YSLEER. The CDR3 DNA reads TGCGCCAGCAGCCAAGAGGACAGGTCCCACTATGGCTACACCTTC. It codes for CASSQEDRSHYGYTF.

This sequence joins TRBV11-3 and TRBJ1-5, with a weak D call TRBD1 (5 bases). V gave up 5 bases and J gave up 4 bases, with 9 bases separating them. Germline CDR1 is SGHNT and CDR2 is YENEEA. The CDR3 spans 13 residues. CDR3 in amino acids: CASSPGGNQPQHF. CDR3 in DNA: TGTGCCAGCAGCCCGGGGGGTAATCAGCCCCAGCATTTT.

V gene TRBV2 combines with J gene TRBJ2-5; TRBD1 matches 7 bases. Germline V CDR1 and CDR2: SNHLY, FYNNEI. This CDR3 region has 14 residues. The junction had 7 bases not matched to a gene; V was cut back by 5 bases and J by 4 bases. CDR3 nucleotide sequence: TGTGCCAGCAGTTTTACCGACAGGGTAGAGACCCAGTACTTC. As protein: CASSFTDRVETQYF.

The chain links TRBV12-5 to TRBJ2-5; the D is unclear. Germline CDR1 reads LGHNT; CDR2 reads FRNRAP. This CDR3 is built from 15 residues. The V gene lost 5 bases and the J gene lost 4 bases, with 17 bases spanning the gap. In DNA, the CDR3 is TGTGCTAGTGGTCCTGCCCTGGGCTGGGGAGAGACCCAGTACTTC. This gives the protein CASGPALGWGETQYF.

The V call is TRBV6-6, the J call TRBJ2-1, with 9 positions matching TRBD2. After removal of 8 bases from V and 2 bases from J, the junction contained 7 bases not matched to a gene. Germline CDR1 and CDR2: MNHNY and SVGAGI (reference sequence). The CDR3 consists of 15 residues. The CDR3 protein is CASSVSGRPYNEQFF. DNA for the CDR3: TGTGCCAGCTCCGTTAGCGGGAGACCCTACAATGAGCAGTTCTTC.

The V and J genes are TRBV5-6 and TRBJ1-1; D may be TRBD1 (5 bases). Germline CDR1 reads SGHDT; CDR2 reads YYEEEE. This CDR3 region has 18 residues. The V end lost 3 bases, the J end lost 5 bases, and 26 bases lay between the germline ends. In nucleotides, the CDR3 is TGTGCCAGCAGCTCTCTTGGTCGGCTGAGGCAGGGAGTAACTGAAGCTTTCTTT. Encoded protein: CASSSLGRLRQGVTEAFF.

This clone was observed once. The chain joins TRBV28 to TRBJ1-5; TRBD1 is a possible D gene (6 bases). Germline V gene data show CDR1 as MDHEN and CDR2 as SYDVKM. The CDR3 has 16 amino acids. With 2 bases removed from V and 6 bases from J, the gap between germline ends came to 17 bases. The CDR3 coding sequence is TGTGCCAGCAGTTTAGTCAGGGGCATCCCCGGTCAGCCCCAGCATTTT. Its translation: CASSLVRGIPGQPQHF.

This clone appeared a few times. CDR3 nucleotides: TGTGCCAGCAGTTTATGGCGTCTAGCGGGTGGCCCCGGGGAGCTGTTTTTT. This encodes CASSLWRLAGGPGELFF. The chain uses TRBV28 and TRBJ2-2; 8 bases fit TRBD2. The CDR3 runs 17 residues. In germline, CDR1 is MDHEN, CDR2 SYDVKM. The V segment lost 0 bases and the J segment 6 bases; nucleotides outside the gene matches: 9.

The chain links TRBV7-2 to TRBJ2-7; D unresolved. The CDR3 length is 12 residues. CDR1 and CDR2 from the germline V gene are SGHTA and FQGNSA. V dropped 3 bases and J dropped 6 bases, with 9 bases sitting between them. As DNA, the CDR3 is TGTGCCAGCAGCTTTGTGTTATCCGAGCAGTACTTC. Its protein product is CASSFVLSEQYF.

The chain joins TRBV5-1 to TRBJ2-4; D is possibly TRBD1 or TRBD2 (5 bases each). Looked up from germline, CDR1 is SGHRS and CDR2 is YFSETQ. The V and J ends lost 3 bases and 6 bases respectively, with 19 bases between them. The CDR3 has 16 residues. The CDR3 DNA reads TGCGCCAGCAGCTCGGGCCCGCCGTTGGGGGTAAACATTCAGTACTTC. Its protein product is CASSSGPPLGVNIQYF. Based on the CDR3 plus reference TRBV5-1 and TRBJ2-4, the full variable domain is KAGVTQTPRYLIKTRGQQVTLSCSPISGHRSVSWYQQTPGQGLQFLFEYFSETQRNKGNFPGRFSGRQFSNSRSEMNVSTLELGDSALYLCASSSGPPLGVNIQYFGAGTRLSVL.

The chain uses TRBV28 and TRBJ1-4; D possibly corresponds to TRBD1 (5 bases). Germline V gives CDR1 MDHEN, CDR2 SYDVKM. V shed 5 bases and J shed 3 bases, with 13 bases lying between them. The CDR3 has 15 amino acids. As DNA, the CDR3 is TGTGCCAGCAGTGAAATTAAGGGACCTAATGAAAAACTGTTTTTT. Residues: CASSEIKGPNEKLFF.

The table lists this clone with a count of one. V is TRBV6-5 and J is TRBJ2-7, with TRBD2 as a possible D gene (6 bases). The CDR3 loop spans 13 amino acids. Trimming stripped 2 bases from V and 6 bases from J, with 11 bases between. CDR1 and CDR2 (germline): MNHEY, SVGAGI. The DNA of the CDR3 is TGTGCCAGCAGTTACGCGCGGGGTGCCGAGCAGTACTTC. Its translation: CASSYARGAEQYF.

This clone was counted between two and nine times. The chain has TRBV7-2 and TRBJ2-7, with a tentative D call TRBD2 (6 bases). Looked up from germline, CDR1 is SGHTA and CDR2 is FQGNSA. The CDR3 covers 15 residues. Between the trimmed V and J ends, which lost 5 bases and 6 bases, there was a span of 20 bases. The CDR3 here is CASSPRDFPGGEQYF. In DNA, the CDR3 is TGTGCCAGCAGCCCCCGGGACTTCCCTGGTGGCGAGCAGTACTTC.

The sample holds a few counts of this clone. The chain is built from TRBV18 and TRBJ2-1; 8 bases are shared with TRBD1. The CDR3 spans 14 residues. Trimming removed 0 bases from V and 8 bases from J; junction bases left unmatched: 3. The germline V gene encodes CDR1 KGHSH and CDR2 LQKENI. The CDR3 sequence: CASSPPRTGYEQFF. Written as DNA, the CDR3 is TGTGCCAGCTCACCACCAAGGACAGGGTATGAGCAGTTCTTC.

The V gene is TRBV30, the J gene TRBJ2-3; unclear D gene. Germline-derived CDR1 and CDR2 are GTSNPN and SVGIG (reference sequence). V was shortened by 0 bases and J by 0 bases, with 10 bases between the two germline ends. The CDR3 totals 15 residues. CDR3 DNA: TGTGCCTGGAGTGTACTGTTCTCTAGCACAGATACGCAGTATTTT. Residues: CAWSVLFSSTDTQYF.

The genes are TRBV6-5 and TRBJ2-1; 7 bases match TRBD1. CDR3 length: 14 amino acids. Germline CDR1 MNHEY, CDR2 SVGAGI. V shed 6 bases and J 6 bases; nucleotides not matched to a gene: 8. The CDR3 DNA is TGTGCCAGCAGATCAGACAGGGTGGTCAATGAGCAGTTCTTC. This codes for CASRSDRVVNEQFF.

J is TRBJ2-7 and V is TRBV7-2; D gene unclear. Germline CDR1 is SGHTA and CDR2 is FQGNSA. V was pared by 2 bases and J by 5 bases, with 4 bases between. CDR3 size: 11 residues. The CDR3 reads CASSLMNEQYF. CDR3 coding DNA: TGTGCCAGCAGCTTAATGAACGAGCAGTACTTC.